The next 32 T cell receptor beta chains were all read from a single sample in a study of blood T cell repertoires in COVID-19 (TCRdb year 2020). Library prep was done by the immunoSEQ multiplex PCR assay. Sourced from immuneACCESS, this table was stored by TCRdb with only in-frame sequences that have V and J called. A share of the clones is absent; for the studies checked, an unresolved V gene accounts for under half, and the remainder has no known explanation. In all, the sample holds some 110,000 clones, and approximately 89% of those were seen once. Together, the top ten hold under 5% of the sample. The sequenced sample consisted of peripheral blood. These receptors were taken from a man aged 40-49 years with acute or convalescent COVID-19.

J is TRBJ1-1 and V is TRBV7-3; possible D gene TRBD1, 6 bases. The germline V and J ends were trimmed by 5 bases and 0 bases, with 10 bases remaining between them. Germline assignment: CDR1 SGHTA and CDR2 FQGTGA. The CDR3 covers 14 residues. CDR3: CASSLQGLNTEAFF. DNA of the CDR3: TGTGCCAGCAGCCTACAGGGTTTGAACACTGAAGCTTTCTTT.

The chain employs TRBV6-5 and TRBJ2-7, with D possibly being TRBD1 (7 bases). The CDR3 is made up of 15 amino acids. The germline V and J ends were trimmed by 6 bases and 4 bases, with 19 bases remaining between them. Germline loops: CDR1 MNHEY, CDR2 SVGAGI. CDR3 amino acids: CASSTTRDSLYEQYF. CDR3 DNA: TGTGCCAGCAGCACCACGCGGGACAGTCTTTACGAGCAGTACTTC.

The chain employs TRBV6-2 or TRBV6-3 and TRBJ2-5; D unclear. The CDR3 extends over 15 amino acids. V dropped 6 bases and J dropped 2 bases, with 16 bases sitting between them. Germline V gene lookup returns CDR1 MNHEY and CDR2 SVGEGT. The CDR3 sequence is CASSTPRSIQETQYF. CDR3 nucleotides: TGTGCCAGCAGCACTCCGCGGAGCATTCAAGAGACCCAGTACTTC.

In nucleotides, the CDR3 is TGTGCCAGCAGCGTTTCGCCGGAGACTGAAGCTTTCTTT. Protein: CASSVSPETEAFF. The chain carries TRBV9 and TRBJ1-1; no definite D call. Germline loops: CDR1 SGDLS, CDR2 YYNGEE. Trimming took off 2 bases at V and 5 bases at J, with 10 bases between the two ends. This CDR3 spans 13 amino acids.

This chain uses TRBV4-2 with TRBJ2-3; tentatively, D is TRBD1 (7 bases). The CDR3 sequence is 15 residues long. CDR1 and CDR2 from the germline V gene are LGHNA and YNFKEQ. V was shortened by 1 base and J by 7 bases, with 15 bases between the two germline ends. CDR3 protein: CASSQAGGSGHTQYF. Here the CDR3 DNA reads TGTGCCAGCAGCCAAGCAGGGGGGTCGGGCCATACGCAGTATTTT.

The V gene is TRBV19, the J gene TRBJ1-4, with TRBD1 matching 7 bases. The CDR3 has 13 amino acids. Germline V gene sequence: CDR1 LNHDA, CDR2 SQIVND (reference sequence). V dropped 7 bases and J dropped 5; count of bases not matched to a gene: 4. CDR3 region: CASKGAVNEKLFF. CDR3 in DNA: TGTGCCAGTAAGGGGGCAGTGAATGAAAAACTGTTTTTT.

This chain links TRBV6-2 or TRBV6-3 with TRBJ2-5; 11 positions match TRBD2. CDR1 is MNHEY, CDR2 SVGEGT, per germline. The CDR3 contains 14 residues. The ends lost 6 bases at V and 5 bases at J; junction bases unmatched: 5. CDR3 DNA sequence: TGTGCCAGCAGCTCAGGGACTAGCGGTGAGACCCAGTACTTC. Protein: CASSSGTSGETQYF.

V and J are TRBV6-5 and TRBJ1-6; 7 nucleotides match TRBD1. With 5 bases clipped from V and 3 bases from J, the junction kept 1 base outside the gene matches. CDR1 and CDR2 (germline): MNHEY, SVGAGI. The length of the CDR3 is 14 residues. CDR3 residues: CASSRDSYNSPLHF. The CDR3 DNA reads TGTGCCAGCAGTAGGGACAGCTATAATTCACCCCTCCACTTT.

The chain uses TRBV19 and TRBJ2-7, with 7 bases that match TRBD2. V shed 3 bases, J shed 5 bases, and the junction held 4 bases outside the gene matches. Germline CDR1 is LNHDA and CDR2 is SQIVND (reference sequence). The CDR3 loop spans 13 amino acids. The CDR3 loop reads CASSMWLADEQYF. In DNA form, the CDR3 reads TGTGCCAGTAGTATGTGGCTAGCGGACGAGCAGTACTTC.

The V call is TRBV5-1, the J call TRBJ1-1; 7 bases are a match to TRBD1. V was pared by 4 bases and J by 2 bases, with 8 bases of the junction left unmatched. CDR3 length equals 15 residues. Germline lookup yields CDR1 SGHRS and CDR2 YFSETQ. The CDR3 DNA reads TGCGCCAGCAGCCATAACCAGGGGGGCAACACTGAAGCTTTCTTT. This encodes CASSHNQGGNTEAFF.

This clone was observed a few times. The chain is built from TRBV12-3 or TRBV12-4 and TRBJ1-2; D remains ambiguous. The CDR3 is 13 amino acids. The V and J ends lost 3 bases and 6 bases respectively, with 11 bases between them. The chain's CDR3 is CASSLRDRDGYTF. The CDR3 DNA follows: TGTGCCAGCAGTTTGAGGGATAGAGATGGCTACACCTTC.

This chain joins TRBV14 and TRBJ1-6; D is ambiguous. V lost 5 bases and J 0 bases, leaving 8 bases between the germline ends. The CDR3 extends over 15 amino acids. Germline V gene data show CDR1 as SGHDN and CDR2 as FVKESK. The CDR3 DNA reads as TGTGCCAGCAGCTTACAAAGCTCCTATAATTCACCCCTCCACTTT. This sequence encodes CASSLQSSYNSPLHF.

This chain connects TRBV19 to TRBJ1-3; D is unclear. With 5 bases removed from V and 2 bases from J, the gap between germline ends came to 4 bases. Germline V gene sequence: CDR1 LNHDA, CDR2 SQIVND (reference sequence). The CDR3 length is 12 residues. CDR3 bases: TGTGCCAGTAGTTCAGCTGGAAACACCATATATTTT. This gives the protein CASSSAGNTIYF.

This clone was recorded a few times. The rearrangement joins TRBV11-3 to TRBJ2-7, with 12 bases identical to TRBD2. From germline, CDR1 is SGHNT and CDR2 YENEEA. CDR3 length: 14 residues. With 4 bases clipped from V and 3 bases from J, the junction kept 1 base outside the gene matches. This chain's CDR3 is CASSSTSGGYEQYF. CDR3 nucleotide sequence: TGTGCCAGCAGCTCGACTAGCGGGGGCTACGAGCAGTACTTC.

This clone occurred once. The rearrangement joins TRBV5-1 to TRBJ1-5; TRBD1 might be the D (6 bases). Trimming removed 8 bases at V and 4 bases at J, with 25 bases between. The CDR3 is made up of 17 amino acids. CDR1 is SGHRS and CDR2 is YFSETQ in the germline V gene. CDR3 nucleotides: TGCGCCAGACCACTGGAGGACAGACGATACCGGAATCAGCCCCAGCATTTT. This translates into CARPLEDRRYRNQPQHF. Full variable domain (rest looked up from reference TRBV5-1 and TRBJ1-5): KAGVTQTPRYLIKTRGQQVTLSCSPISGHRSVSWYQQTPGQGLQFLFEYFSETQRNKGNFPGRFSGRQFSNSRSEMNVSTLELGDSALYLCARPLEDRRYRNQPQHFGDGTRLSIL.

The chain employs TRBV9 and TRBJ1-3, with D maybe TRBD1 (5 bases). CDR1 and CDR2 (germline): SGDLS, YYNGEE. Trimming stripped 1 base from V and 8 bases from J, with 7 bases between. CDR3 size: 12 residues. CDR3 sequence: CASSVQGDTIYF. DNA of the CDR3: TGTGCCAGCAGCGTACAGGGTGACACCATATATTTT.

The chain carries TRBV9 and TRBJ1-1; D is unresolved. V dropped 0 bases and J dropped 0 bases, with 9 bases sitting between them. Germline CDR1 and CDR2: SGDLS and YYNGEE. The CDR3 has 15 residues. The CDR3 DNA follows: TGTGCCAGCAGCGTAGACGCCGGTATGAACACTGAAGCTTTCTTT. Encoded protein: CASSVDAGMNTEAFF.

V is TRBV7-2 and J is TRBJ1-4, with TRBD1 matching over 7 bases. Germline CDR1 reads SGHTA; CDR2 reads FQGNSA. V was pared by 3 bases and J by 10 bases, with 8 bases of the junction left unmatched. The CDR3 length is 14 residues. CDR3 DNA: TGTGCCAGCAGCTTTACAGGGGCCCCTAGAAAACTGTTTTTT. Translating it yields CASSFTGAPRKLFF.

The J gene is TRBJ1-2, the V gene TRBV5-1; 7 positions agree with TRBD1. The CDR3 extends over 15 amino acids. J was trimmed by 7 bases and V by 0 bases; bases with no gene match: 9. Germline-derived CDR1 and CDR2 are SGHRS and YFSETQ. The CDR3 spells CASSLEAGTVGGYTF. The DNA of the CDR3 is TGCGCCAGCAGCTTGGAGGCCGGGACAGTGGGTGGCTACACCTTC.

The CDR3 spells CASSSGQGRTDTQYF. CDR3 bases: TGTGCCAGCAGCTCAGGACAGGGGAGGACAGATACGCAGTATTTT. The chain couples TRBV11-3 to TRBJ2-3; 9 positions agree with TRBD1. Per the germline V gene, CDR1 is SGHNT and CDR2 is YENEEA. Trimming took 4 bases from V and 3 from J; bases not matched to a gene: 5. The CDR3 loop spans 15 amino acids.

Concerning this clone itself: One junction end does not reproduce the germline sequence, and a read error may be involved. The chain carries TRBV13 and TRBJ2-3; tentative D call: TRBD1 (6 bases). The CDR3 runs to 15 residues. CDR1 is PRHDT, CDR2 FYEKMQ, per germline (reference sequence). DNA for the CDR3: TGTGCCAGCACCACCCGGCTAAGGTGGACAGATGCGCAGTATTTT. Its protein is CASTTRLRWTDAQYF. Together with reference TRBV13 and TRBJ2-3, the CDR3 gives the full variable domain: AAGVIQSPRHLIKEKRETATLKCYPIPRHDTVYWYQQGPGQDPQFLISFYEKMQSDKGSIPDRFSAQQFSDYHSELNMSSLELGDSALYFCASTTRLRWTDAQYFGPGTRLTVL.

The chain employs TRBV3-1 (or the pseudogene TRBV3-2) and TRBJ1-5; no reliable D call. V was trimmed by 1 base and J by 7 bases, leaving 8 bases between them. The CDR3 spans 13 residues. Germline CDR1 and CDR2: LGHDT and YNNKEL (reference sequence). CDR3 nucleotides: TGTGCCAGCAGCCAAGGGGCCGACCAGCCCCAGCATTTT. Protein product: CASSQGADQPQHF.

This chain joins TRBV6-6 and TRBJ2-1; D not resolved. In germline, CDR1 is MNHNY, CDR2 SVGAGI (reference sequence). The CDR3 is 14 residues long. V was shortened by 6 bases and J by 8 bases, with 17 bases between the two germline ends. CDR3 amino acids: CASRRPLDRDEQFF. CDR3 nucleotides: TGTGCCAGCAGACGACCTCTAGACCGGGATGAGCAGTTCTTC.

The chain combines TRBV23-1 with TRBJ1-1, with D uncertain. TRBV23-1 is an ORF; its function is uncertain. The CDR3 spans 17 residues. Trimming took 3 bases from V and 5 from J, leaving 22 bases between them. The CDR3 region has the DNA TGCGCCAGCAGTCACGACCCGGGTTACAATCCCACAACTGAAGCTTTCTTT. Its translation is CASSHDPGYNPTTEAFF.

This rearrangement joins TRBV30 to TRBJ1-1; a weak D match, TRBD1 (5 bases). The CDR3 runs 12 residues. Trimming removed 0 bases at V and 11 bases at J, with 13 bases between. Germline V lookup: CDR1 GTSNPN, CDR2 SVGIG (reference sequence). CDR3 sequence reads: CAWSVRVRAAFF. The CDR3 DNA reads TGTGCCTGGAGTGTACGAGTCAGGGCGGCTTTCTTT.

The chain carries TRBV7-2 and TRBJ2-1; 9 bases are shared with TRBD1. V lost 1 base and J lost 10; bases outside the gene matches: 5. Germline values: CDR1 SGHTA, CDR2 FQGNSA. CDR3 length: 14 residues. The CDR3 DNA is TGTGCCAGCAGCTTAGGAGGGACAGGGAACGAGCAGTTCTTC. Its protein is CASSLGGTGNEQFF.

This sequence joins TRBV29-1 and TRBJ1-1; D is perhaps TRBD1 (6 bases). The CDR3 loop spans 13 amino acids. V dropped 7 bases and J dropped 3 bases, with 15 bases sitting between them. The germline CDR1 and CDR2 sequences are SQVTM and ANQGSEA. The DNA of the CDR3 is TGCAGCGCAAGGGTGGGGGCTGACACTGAAGCTTTCTTT. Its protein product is CSARVGADTEAFF.

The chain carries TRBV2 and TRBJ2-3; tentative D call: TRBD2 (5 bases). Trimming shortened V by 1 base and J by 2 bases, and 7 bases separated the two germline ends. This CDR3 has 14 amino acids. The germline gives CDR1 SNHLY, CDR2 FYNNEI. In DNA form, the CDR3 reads TGTGCCAGCAGTGAAGGACTACTCACAGATACGCAGTATTTT. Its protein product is CASSEGLLTDTQYF.

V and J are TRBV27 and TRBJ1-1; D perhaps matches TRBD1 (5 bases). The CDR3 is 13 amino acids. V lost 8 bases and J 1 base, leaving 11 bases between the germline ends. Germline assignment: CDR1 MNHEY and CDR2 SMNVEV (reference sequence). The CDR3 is CASALTENTEAFF. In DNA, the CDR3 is TGTGCCAGCGCCCTGACAGAGAACACTGAAGCTTTCTTT.

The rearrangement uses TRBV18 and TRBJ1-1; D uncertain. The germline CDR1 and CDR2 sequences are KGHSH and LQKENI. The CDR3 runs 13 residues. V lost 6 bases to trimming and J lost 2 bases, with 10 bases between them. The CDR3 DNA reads TGTGCCAGCTCCACCGGTGGTAACACTGAAGCTTTCTTT. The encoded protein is CASSTGGNTEAFF.

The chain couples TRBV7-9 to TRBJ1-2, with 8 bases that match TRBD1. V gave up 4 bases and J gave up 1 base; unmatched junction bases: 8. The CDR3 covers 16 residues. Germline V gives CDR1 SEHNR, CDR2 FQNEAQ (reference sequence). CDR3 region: CASSSTGTGDNYGYTF. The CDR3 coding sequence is TGTGCCAGCAGCTCAACCGGGACAGGAGATAACTATGGCTACACCTTC.

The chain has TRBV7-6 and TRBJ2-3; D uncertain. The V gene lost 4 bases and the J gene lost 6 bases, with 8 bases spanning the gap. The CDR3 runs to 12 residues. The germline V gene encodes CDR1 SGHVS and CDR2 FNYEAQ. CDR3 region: CASSSGGDTQYF. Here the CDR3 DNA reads TGTGCCAGCAGCTCAGGTGGGGATACGCAGTATTTT.